This TCR beta chain is drawn from a study of metastatic and nonmetastatic thyroid tumors. Study as a whole: Patients with malignant and benign thyroid disease provided blood and tumor or nodule tissue, whose repertoires were compared.

This clone was counted at least ten times. As yet, its antigen is unknown. V lost 8 bases, J lost 6 bases, and 22 bases lay in between. Germline-derived CDR1 and CDR2 are MNHNS and SASEGT. CDR3 length: 16 residues. The entire patient cohort was treatment-naive prior to thyroid surgery. Study observations and caveats: When malignant thyroid tumors were compared with benign nodules, TCR beta diversity was reportedly significantly higher in the malignant tumors. This held in both blood and tumor samples.

Methods used by the authors: CDR3 was compared across clinicopathological groups, and the resulting differences were used to build a distant-metastasis classifier for papillary thyroid cancer. Via MiXCR, TCRdb re-called the PCR reads. Clone size and V and J calls follow TCRdb, not the original study. Counted here are more than 85,000 clones, around 9.1% occurring once; the ten biggest clones make up approximately 10%. V gene TRBV6-1 combines with J gene TRBJ2-2; D might be TRBD2 (5 bases). The source material was blood. The sequence came from a female donor with papillary thyroid cancer or a benign thyroid nodule (not recorded which). Some clones in this sample may be carry-over from other donors' samples. The CDR3 here is CASRPRGVEFSGELFF. In nucleotides, the CDR3 is TGTGCCAGCCGACCACGGGGTGTGGAGTTTTCCGGGGAGCTGTTTTTT.